The T cell receptor beta chain under discussion was sequenced for a study of cytomegalovirus exposure and HLA in healthy donors. Study-level points and caveats: Cytomegalovirus status was reportedly diagnosed by the classifier with high specificity and sensitivity. Cytomegalovirus association was assigned to around 150 TCR beta chains. Despite most TCR sequences being rare, some public TCRs occurred in many donors. According to a subsequent analysis, TCR clusters identified in the first cohort showed a tendency to co-occur across the approximately 120 validation repertoires.

Germline assignment: CDR1 MDHEN and CDR2 SYDVKM. This CDR3 spans 16 amino acids. The V end lost 3 bases, the J end lost 8 bases, and 20 bases lay between the germline ends. As to this clone: Its antigen is as yet unknown.

Sequencing used immunoSEQ multiplex PCR; TCRdb keeps in-frame clones, though not all of them. The sample holds 97,000 or so clones; roughly 89% are singletons and the top ten take 3.5% to 5%. This TCR was sampled from a woman aged 25-40 years in good health and CMV-seronegative. Source material: PBMCs. The chain employs TRBV28 and TRBJ2-1, with D possibly TRBD2 on 5 matching bases. The chain's CDR3 is CASSFIQALTMHEQFF. CDR3 DNA sequence: TGTGCCAGCAGTTTTATTCAGGCGTTGACTATGCATGAGCAGTTCTTC. Complete variable domain (other parts from reference TRBV28 and TRBJ2-1): DVKVTQSSRYLVKRTGEKVFLECVQDMDHENMFWYRQDPGLGLRLIYFSYDVKMKEKGDIPEGYSVSREKKERFSLILESASTNQTSMYLCASSFIQALTMHEQFFGPGTRLTVL.